Shown below are 21 T cell receptor beta chains from a single sample sequenced in a study of blood T cell repertoires in COVID-19. The repertoire was sequenced with immunoSEQ multiplex PCR; TCRdb's copy has only in-frame clones and lacks some. The sample carries roughly 300,000 clones, approximately 85% recorded once. Sequencing was performed on peripheral blood. Receptors were obtained from a human donor in a cohort sampled during active COVID-19.

The gene calls are TRBV6-5 and TRBJ2-4, with D tentatively TRBD1 (6 bases). The CDR3 covers 11 residues. CDR1 is MNHEY and CDR2 is SVGAGI in the germline V gene. The ends were cut back, 5 bases at V and 12 bases at J, with 11 bases in the middle. For the CDR3, the DNA is TGTGCCAGCAGTCCCGGACAGCATCAGTACTTC. It codes for CASSPGQHQYF.

The chain has TRBV7-3 and TRBJ2-1, with D possibly TRBD2 on 7 matching bases. Trimming cost V 8 bases and J 8 bases, with 16 bases left between them. The V gene's germline CDR1 is SGHTA and CDR2 FQGTGA. This CDR3 comprises 13 residues. CDR3 nucleotide sequence: TGTGCCAGCGGGGGGGCTTTTAAGGATGAGCAGTTCTTC. Protein product: CASGGAFKDEQFF.

V usage is TRBV4-1 and J usage is TRBJ2-1; TRBD1 matches at 9 bases. With V trimmed by 0 bases and J by 5 bases, 5 bases remained unmatched. From germline, CDR1 is MGHRA and CDR2 YSYEKL. The CDR3 runs to 16 residues. CDR3 amino acids: CASSQDGDRADNEQFF. Here the CDR3 DNA reads TGCGCCAGCAGCCAAGATGGGGACAGGGCTGACAATGAGCAGTTCTTC.

This clone was observed a handful of times. The chain employs TRBV20-1 and TRBJ1-2; D not certain. Germline lookup yields CDR1 DFQATT and CDR2 SNEGSKA (reference sequence). The CDR3 contains 11 residues. V was shortened by 6 bases and J by 2 bases, with 7 bases between the two germline ends. CDR3 in DNA: TGCAGTGCCGCGGTGAACTATGGCTACACCTTC. Its protein product is CSAAVNYGYTF.

V usage is TRBV5-3 and J usage is TRBJ1-3; no clear D gene. TRBV5-3 is filed as an ORF, its function uncertain. The CDR3 consists of 13 residues. Trimming removed 6 bases from V and 4 bases from J, with 11 bases in between. The DNA for the CDR3 is TGTGCCAGAATCGGAGTACTCGGAAACACCATATATTTT. It specifies CARIGVLGNTIYF.

The chain uses TRBV5-6 and TRBJ1-3, with 8 positions matching TRBD1. This CDR3 has 14 residues. V dropped 4 bases and J dropped 3; count of bases not matched to a gene: 3. Germline V lookup: CDR1 SGHDT, CDR2 YYEEEE. The CDR3 DNA reads TGTGCCAGCAGCGGCAGGGGGCATGGAAACACCATATATTTT. This sequence encodes CASSGRGHGNTIYF.

This chain uses TRBV4-1 with TRBJ2-3; D is perhaps TRBD1 (6 bases). This CDR3 region has 16 residues. Germline V gene sequence: CDR1 MGHRA, CDR2 YSYEKL. V was shortened by 7 bases and J by 6 bases, with 23 bases between the two germline ends. The CDR3 region has the DNA TGCGCCAGCAATGGTTTGGGGGCTGCTATAACGGATACGCAGTATTTT. Its protein is CASNGLGAAITDTQYF.

The rearrangement uses TRBV11-3 and TRBJ1-5; tentative D call: TRBD1 (6 bases). Germline V gene sequence: CDR1 SGHNT, CDR2 YENEEA. The CDR3 contains 18 residues. V was shortened by 0 bases and J by 5 bases, with 20 bases between the two germline ends. The CDR3 bases are TGTGCCAGCAGCTTAGATCACTGGGGGCCACCGGCCCATCAGCCCCAGCATTTT. Its translation: CASSLDHWGPPAHQPQHF.

This clone was counted a single time. V usage is TRBV2 and J usage is TRBJ1-1; D is possibly TRBD1 (5 bases). CDR1 and CDR2 from the germline V gene are SNHLY and FYNNEI. The V and J ends lost 1 base and 5 bases respectively, with 8 bases between them. This CDR3 contains 13 residues. CDR3 DNA sequence: TGTGCCAGCAGTGAAGAGGGGAGGACTGAAGCTTTCTTT. It encodes CASSEEGRTEAFF. Using reference TRBV2 and TRBJ1-1 for the parts outside the CDR3, the full variable domain is EPEVTQTPSHQVTQMGQEVILRCVPISNHLYFYWYRQILGQKVEFLVSFYNNEISEKSEIFDDQFSVERPDGSNFTLKIRSTKLEDSAMYFCASSEEGRTEAFFGQGTRLTVV.

The chain links TRBV30 to TRBJ1-2; no reliable D call. Looked up from germline, CDR1 is GTSNPN and CDR2 is SVGIG (reference sequence). This CDR3 spans 14 amino acids. Between the trimmed V and J ends, which lost 1 base and 9 bases, there was a span of 18 bases. The CDR3 region is CAWSAPYSPRSYTF. The CDR3 nucleotides read TGTGCCTGGAGTGCCCCGTATTCTCCTAGAAGCTACACCTTC.

The J gene is TRBJ2-2, the V gene TRBV6-4; no clear D gene. Germline loops: CDR1 MRHNA, CDR2 SNTAGT. V gave up 0 bases and J gave up 3 bases, with 5 bases separating them. The CDR3 sequence is 14 residues long. In nucleotides, the CDR3 is TGTGCCAGCAGTGACTCGGCATACACCGGGGAGCTGTTTTTT. Its translation is CASSDSAYTGELFF.

The chain recombines TRBV5-6 with TRBJ2-2; a possible D gene is TRBD2 (6 bases). In germline, CDR1 is SGHDT, CDR2 YYEEEE. V dropped 0 bases and J dropped 8 bases, with 11 bases sitting between them. This CDR3 has 14 residues. In DNA, the CDR3 is TGTGCCAGCAGCTTGGCCGGAGGGGCTGGGGAGCTGTTTTTT. This codes for CASSLAGGAGELFF.

This clone has just one count. The chain recombines TRBV5-6 with TRBJ2-2; 9 bases align to TRBD1. CDR3 size: 14 residues. Losses at the gene ends were 5 bases for V and 3 bases for J; bases not matched to a gene: 2. Germline V lookup: CDR1 SGHDT, CDR2 YYEEEE. The CDR3, as DNA: TGTGCCAGCAGACAGGGGGCTGACACCGGGGAGCTGTTTTTT. Translation: CASRQGADTGELFF.

This chain joins TRBV12-3 or TRBV12-4 and TRBJ2-3, with D maybe TRBD2 (6 bases). Trimming took 10 bases from V and 1 from J, leaving 9 bases between them. The CDR3 is 12 amino acids. CDR3 sequence: CATGGGTDTQYF. CDR3 DNA sequence: TGTGCCACCGGAGGGGGCACAGATACGCAGTATTTT.

This clone showed up just once. V and J are TRBV5-6 and TRBJ2-1; TRBD2 might be the D (6 bases). Germline CDR1 and CDR2: SGHDT and YYEEEE. The CDR3 extends over 16 amino acids. V dropped 5 bases and J dropped 1 base, with 16 bases sitting between them. The CDR3 loop is CASSRRAGLSYNEQFF. The CDR3 DNA reads as TGTGCCAGCAGTCGGCGGGCGGGATTATCCTACAATGAGCAGTTCTTC.

The rearrangement links TRBV7-6 to TRBJ2-3, with a weak D call TRBD1 (6 bases). The CDR3 is 14 residues long. Germline CDR1 SGHVS, CDR2 FNYEAQ. Trimming removed 4 bases at V and 5 bases at J, with 13 bases between. The DNA of the CDR3 is TGTGCCAGCAGCTCTACAGGGTTGGAAGATACGCAGTATTTT. Residues: CASSSTGLEDTQYF.

This clone showed up just once. This specimen includes other DNA sequences encoding the same CDR3. The genes are TRBV12-3 or TRBV12-4 and TRBJ2-3; D gene uncertain. Trimming took off 6 bases at V and 1 base at J, with 5 bases between the two ends. This CDR3 has 12 amino acids. Here the CDR3 reads CASSPGTDTQYF. CDR3 in DNA: TGTGCCAGCAGCCCAGGCACAGATACGCAGTATTTT.

The gene calls are TRBV20-1 and TRBJ2-2, with unresolved D. This CDR3 spans 13 amino acids. Trimming shortened V by 3 bases and J by 1 base, and 6 bases separated the two germline ends. Germline CDR1 and CDR2: DFQATT and SNEGSKA (reference sequence). The CDR3 DNA reads as TGCAGTGCTAGTCGAGGGAACACCGGGGAGCTGTTTTTT. This gives the protein CSASRGNTGELFF.

The rearrangement uses TRBV7-2 and TRBJ2-5; D unclear. The V and J ends lost 5 bases and 3 bases respectively, with 13 bases between them. The germline gives CDR1 SGHTA, CDR2 FQGNSA. The CDR3 has 14 residues. The CDR3 DNA sequence: TGTGCCAGCAGCCCCCTGACCACTAAAGAGACCCAGTACTTC. It translates to CASSPLTTKETQYF. The full variable domain, in which reference TRBV7-2 and TRBJ2-5 provide the parts outside the CDR3, is GAGVSQSPSNKVTEKGKDVELRCDPISGHTALYWYRQSLGQGLEFLIYFQGNSAPDKSGLPSDRFSAERTGGSVSTLTIQRTQQEDSAVYLCASSPLTTKETQYFGPGTRLLVL.

This sequence joins TRBV2 and TRBJ2-3, with D tentatively TRBD2 (6 bases). Trimming shortened V by 8 bases and J by 2 bases, and 14 bases separated the two germline ends. Germline V gene data show CDR1 as SNHLY and CDR2 as FYNNEI. The CDR3 has 14 residues. CDR3 coding DNA: TGTGCCAGCGGGCGGGGCTTCTCCACAGATACGCAGTATTTT. Its translation is CASGRGFSTDTQYF.

The chain links TRBV3-1 (or the pseudogene TRBV3-2) to TRBJ1-4; 9 bases are shared with TRBD1. V lost 4 bases and J lost 8; bases outside the gene matches: 5. Germline CDR1 reads LGHDT; CDR2 reads YNNKEL (reference sequence). There are 14 residues in the CDR3. In nucleotides, the CDR3 is TGTGCCAGCAGCCGGGGACAGGGAGGCGAAAAACTGTTTTTT. Translation gives CASSRGQGGEKLFF.